The source of this TCR beta chain is a study of T cell changes during pregnancy in multiple sclerosis. Assay used: immunoSEQ multiplex PCR; TCRdb lists only in-frame clones, some missing. The sample records tens of thousands of clones, roughly nine tenths being singletons. The sequence came from a female donor in good health, enrolled as a control in a pregnancy study. The specimen comprised peripheral blood, sampled in the third trimester of pregnancy.

CDR3 loop: CAWGWQSYGYTF. CDR3 bases: TGTGCCTGGGGCTGGCAGTCCTATGGCTACACCTTC. The J gene is TRBJ1-2, the V gene TRBV30; D is unresolved. The ends were cut back, 5 bases at V and 4 bases at J, with 11 bases in the middle. CDR3 size: 12 residues. CDR1 is GTSNPN and CDR2 is SVGIG in the germline V gene (reference sequence). Drawing the rest from reference TRBV30 and TRBJ1-2, the complete variable domain is SQTIHQWPATLVQPVGSPLSLECTVEGTSNPNLYWYRQAAGRGLQLLFYSVGIGQISSEVPQNLSASRPQDRQFILSSKKLLLSDSGFYLCAWGWQSYGYTFGSGTRLTVV.